This is a list of T cell receptor beta chains from one sample in a study of beta chain features in type 1 diabetes. TCRdb's table, derived via immunoSEQ multiplex PCR, lists solely in-frame clones and lacks some. The sample yields approximately 140,000 clones, roughly 10% seen once. Sequencing used central memory CD4+ T cells from blood. The source is a man under 40 with type 1 diabetes. The CDR3 runs from the conserved cysteine through the conserved F or W. Each record gives: V gene, J gene, CDR3 protein.

V: TRBV4-1
J: TRBJ1-4
CDR3: CASTPAYEKLFF

V: TRBV7-3
J: TRBJ2-7
CDR3: CASSSHGGSEQYF

V: TRBV19
J: TRBJ2-7
CDR3: CASSIPGSSYEQYF

V: TRBV7-7
J: TRBJ2-1
CDR3: CASSLGGGAGEQFF

V: TRBV7-2
J: TRBJ1-6
CDR3: CASSPRRGPLHF

V: TRBV2
J: TRBJ2-7
CDR3: CASMLSPPYEQYF

V: TRBV11-1
J: TRBJ2-2
CDR3: CASSVGGANTGELFF

V: TRBV11-1
J: TRBJ2-7
CDR3: CASSLEGQGEQYF

V: TRBV7-3
J: TRBJ2-2
CDR3: CASSPGTRLDTGELFF

V: TRBV5-6
J: TRBJ2-7
CDR3: CASSDGQGRNEQYF

V: TRBV30
J: TRBJ2-6
CDR3: CAWSVDRVRSGANVLTF